Below, 8 T cell receptor beta chains from the same sample are listed, as sequenced in a study of T cell responses to AZD1222 COVID-19 vaccine. Data came from immunoSEQ multiplex PCR; TCRdb stores just in-frame clones and leaves some out. The data show about 97,000 clones, about 89% seen once. The sample was peripheral blood, taken on day 0 of AZD1222 vaccination. These receptors originate from an adult in good health.

V usage is TRBV27 and J usage is TRBJ2-5; 11 bases are a match to TRBD2. This CDR3 contains 15 residues. The V gene end was trimmed by 4 bases and the J gene end by 3 bases; junction bases not matched to a gene: 4. CDR1 is MNHEY, CDR2 SMNVEV, per germline (reference sequence). CDR3 sequence: CASSSMGLAEETQYF. CDR3 nucleotide sequence: TGTGCCAGCAGTTCAATGGGACTAGCGGAAGAGACCCAGTACTTC.

CDR3 DNA sequence: TGTGCCAGCAGTGAAGCGCAGGGGTATGGCTACACCTTC. As protein: CASSEAQGYGYTF. The chain has TRBV2 and TRBJ1-2, with a possible D match to TRBD1 (6 bases). Germline V gene sequence: CDR1 SNHLY, CDR2 FYNNEI. V was shortened by 0 bases and J by 5 bases, with 7 bases between the two germline ends. This CDR3 contains 13 residues.

The rearrangement uses TRBV2 and TRBJ1-2; D unresolved. The germline V and J ends were trimmed by 7 bases and 7 bases, with 10 bases remaining between them. From germline, CDR1 is SNHLY and CDR2 FYNNEI. This CDR3 comprises 11 residues. In nucleotides, the CDR3 is TGTGCCAGCATGATAGGGCTTGGCTACACCTTC. Residues: CASMIGLGYTF. The full variable domain, rest sourced from reference TRBV2 and TRBJ1-2, is EPEVTQTPSHQVTQMGQEVILRCVPISNHLYFYWYRQILGQKVEFLVSFYNNEISEKSEIFDDQFSVERPDGSNFTLKIRSTKLEDSAMYFCASMIGLGYTFGSGTRLTVV.

The V and J genes are TRBV11-2 and TRBJ1-2, with D unclear. CDR1 and CDR2 (germline): SGHAT, FQNNGV. The CDR3 runs to 15 residues. Deletions cut 1 base from V and 4 bases from J, with 13 bases between. The CDR3 region is CASSLATPVGYGYTF. CDR3 bases: TGTGCCAGCAGCTTAGCGACACCCGTGGGCTATGGCTACACCTTC.

The V and J genes are TRBV7-2 and TRBJ1-5; TRBD1 aligns across 8 bases. The CDR3 has 14 residues. V lost 4 bases and J lost 11; bases outside the gene matches: 10. CDR1 SGHTA and CDR2 FQGNSA come from the germline V gene. For the CDR3, the DNA is TGTGCCAGCAGCTCTATGACAGGGGTGCAGGCCCAGCATTTT. It is translated as CASSSMTGVQAQHF. The full variable domain, completed using reference TRBV7-2 and TRBJ1-5, is GAGVSQSPSNKVTEKGKDVELRCDPISGHTALYWYRQSLGQGLEFLIYFQGNSAPDKSGLPSDRFSAERTGGSVSTLTIQRTQQEDSAVYLCASSSMTGVQAQHFGDGTRLSIL.

This chain joins TRBV9 and TRBJ1-2, with D hard to call. The CDR3 consists of 13 residues. Trimming stripped 4 bases from V and 4 bases from J, with 11 bases between. Germline values: CDR1 SGDLS, CDR2 YYNGEE. The CDR3 coding sequence is TGTGCCAGCAGCTCTGGGTCAGCCTATGGCTACACCTTC. Amino acid sequence: CASSSGSAYGYTF.

The V call is TRBV7-2, the J call TRBJ1-3, with D possibly TRBD1 on 6 matching bases. Looked up from germline, CDR1 is SGHTA and CDR2 is FQGNSA. V was cut by 4 bases and J by 2 bases, with 18 bases left in between. The CDR3 is 17 residues long. The CDR3 nucleotides are TGTGCCAGCAGCTCCAACCCTGGGGGCCTGGCTGGAAACACCATATATTTT. Its protein product is CASSSNPGGLAGNTIYF.

The V call is TRBV14, the J call TRBJ2-6; D gene ambiguous. The CDR3 covers 13 residues. Germline CDR1 reads SGHDN; CDR2 reads FVKESK. Trimming pared 4 bases from V and 1 base from J, leaving 2 bases between. The CDR3 region has the DNA TGTGCCAGCAGCCTATCTGGGGCCAACGTCCTGACTTTC. The encoded protein is CASSLSGANVLTF.